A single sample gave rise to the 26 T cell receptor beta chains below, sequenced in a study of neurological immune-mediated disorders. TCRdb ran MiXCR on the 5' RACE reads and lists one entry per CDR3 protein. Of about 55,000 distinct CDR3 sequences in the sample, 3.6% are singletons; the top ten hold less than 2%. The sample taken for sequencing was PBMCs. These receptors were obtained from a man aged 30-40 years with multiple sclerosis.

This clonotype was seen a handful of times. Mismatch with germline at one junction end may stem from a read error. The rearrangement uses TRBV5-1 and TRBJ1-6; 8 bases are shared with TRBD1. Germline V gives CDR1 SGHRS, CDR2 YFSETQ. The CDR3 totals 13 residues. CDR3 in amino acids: CASRTGADSPLNF. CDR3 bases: TGCGCCAGCAGGACAGGGGCCGATTCACCCCTCAACTTT.

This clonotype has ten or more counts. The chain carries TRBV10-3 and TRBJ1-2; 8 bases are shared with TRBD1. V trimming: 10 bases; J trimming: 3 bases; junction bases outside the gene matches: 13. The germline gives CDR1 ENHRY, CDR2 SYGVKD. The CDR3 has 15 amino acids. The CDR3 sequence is CATKDRVGYDYGYTF. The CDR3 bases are TGTGCCACCAAGGACAGGGTCGGATACGACTATGGCTACACCTTC.

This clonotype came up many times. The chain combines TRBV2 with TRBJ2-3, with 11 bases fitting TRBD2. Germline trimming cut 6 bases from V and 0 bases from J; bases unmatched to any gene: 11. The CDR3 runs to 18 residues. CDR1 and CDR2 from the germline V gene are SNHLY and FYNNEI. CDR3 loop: CASSLLAGGRSSTDTQYF. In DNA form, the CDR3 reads TGTGCCAGCAGCCTCCTAGCGGGGGGACGATCTAGCACAGATACGCAGTATTTT.

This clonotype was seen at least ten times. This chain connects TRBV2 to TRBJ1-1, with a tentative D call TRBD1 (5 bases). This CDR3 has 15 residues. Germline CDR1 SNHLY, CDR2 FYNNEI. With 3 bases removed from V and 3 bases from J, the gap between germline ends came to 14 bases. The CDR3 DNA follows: TGTGCCAGCAGTGAGGGGAAAGGGGAGGACACTGAAGCTTTCTTT. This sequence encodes CASSEGKGEDTEAFF. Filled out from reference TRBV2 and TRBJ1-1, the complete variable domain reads EPEVTQTPSHQVTQMGQEVILRCVPISNHLYFYWYRQILGQKVEFLVSFYNNEISEKSEIFDDQFSVERPDGSNFTLKIRSTKLEDSAMYFCASSEGKGEDTEAFFGQGTRLTVV.

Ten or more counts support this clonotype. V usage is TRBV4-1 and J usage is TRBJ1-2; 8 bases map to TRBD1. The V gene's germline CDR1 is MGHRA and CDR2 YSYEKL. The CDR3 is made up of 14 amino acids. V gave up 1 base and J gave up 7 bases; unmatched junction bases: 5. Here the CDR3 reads CASSQGQGASGYTF. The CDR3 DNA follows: TGCGCCAGCAGCCAAGGGCAGGGGGCTTCTGGCTACACCTTC.

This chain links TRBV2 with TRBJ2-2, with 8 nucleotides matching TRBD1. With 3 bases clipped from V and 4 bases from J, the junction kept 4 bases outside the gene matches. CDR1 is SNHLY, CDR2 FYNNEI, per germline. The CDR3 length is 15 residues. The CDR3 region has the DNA TGTGCCAGCAGTGACGGACAGGGAGGCACCGGGGAGCTGTTTTTT. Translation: CASSDGQGGTGELFF.

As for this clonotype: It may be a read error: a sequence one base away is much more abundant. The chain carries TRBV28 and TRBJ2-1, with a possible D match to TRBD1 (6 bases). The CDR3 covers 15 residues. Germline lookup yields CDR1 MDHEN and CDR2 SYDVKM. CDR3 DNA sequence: TGTGCCAACAGTTTATTGGGGGCTATCTACAATGAGCAGTTCTTC. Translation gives CANSLLGAIYNEQFF.

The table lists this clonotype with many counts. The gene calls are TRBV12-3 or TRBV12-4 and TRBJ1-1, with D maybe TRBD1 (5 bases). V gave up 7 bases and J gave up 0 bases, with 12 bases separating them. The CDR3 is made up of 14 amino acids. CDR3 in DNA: TGTGCCAGCAACCCGGACATCTTGAACACTGAAGCTTTCTTT. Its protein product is CASNPDILNTEAFF.

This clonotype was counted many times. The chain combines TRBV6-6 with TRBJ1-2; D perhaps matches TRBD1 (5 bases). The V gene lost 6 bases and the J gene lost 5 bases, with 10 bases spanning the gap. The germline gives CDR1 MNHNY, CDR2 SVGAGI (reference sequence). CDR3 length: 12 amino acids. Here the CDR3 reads CASRDGGYGYTF. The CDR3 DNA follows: TGTGCCAGCAGAGACGGGGGGTATGGCTACACCTTC.

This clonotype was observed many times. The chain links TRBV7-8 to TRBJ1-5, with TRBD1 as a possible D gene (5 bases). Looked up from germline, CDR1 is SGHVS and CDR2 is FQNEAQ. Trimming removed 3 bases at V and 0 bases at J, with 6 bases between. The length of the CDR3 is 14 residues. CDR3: CASSLTDSNQPQHF. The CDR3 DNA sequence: TGTGCCAGCAGCTTGACAGATAGCAATCAGCCCCAGCATTTT.

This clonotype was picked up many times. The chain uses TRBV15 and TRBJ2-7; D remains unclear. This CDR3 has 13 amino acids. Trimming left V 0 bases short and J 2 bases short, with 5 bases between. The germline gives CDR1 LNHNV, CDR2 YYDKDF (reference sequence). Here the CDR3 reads CATSRDFPYEQYF. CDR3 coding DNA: TGTGCCACCAGCAGAGACTTCCCCTACGAGCAGTACTTC.

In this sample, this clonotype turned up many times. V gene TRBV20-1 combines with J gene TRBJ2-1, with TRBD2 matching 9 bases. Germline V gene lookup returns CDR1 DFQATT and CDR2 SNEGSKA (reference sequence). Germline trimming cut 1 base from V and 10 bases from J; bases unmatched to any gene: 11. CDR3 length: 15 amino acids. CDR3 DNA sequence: TGCAGTGCTAGAGTGGCGGGAGGGACGAATTGGGAGCAGTTCTTC. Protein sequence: CSARVAGGTNWEQFF.

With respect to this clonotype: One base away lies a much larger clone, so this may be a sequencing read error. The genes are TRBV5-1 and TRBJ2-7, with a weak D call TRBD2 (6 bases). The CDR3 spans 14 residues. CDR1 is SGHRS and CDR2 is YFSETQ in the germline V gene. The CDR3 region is CASSLATGRNERYF. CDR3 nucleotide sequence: TGCGCCAGCAGCTTGGCCACGGGGAGGAACGAGCGGTACTTC. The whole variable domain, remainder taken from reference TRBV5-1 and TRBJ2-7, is KAGVTQTPRYLIKTRGQQVTLSCSPISGHRSVSWYQQTPGQGLQFLFEYFSETQRNKGNFPGRFSGRQFSNSRSEMNVSTLELGDSALYLCASSLATGRNERYFGPGTRLTVT.

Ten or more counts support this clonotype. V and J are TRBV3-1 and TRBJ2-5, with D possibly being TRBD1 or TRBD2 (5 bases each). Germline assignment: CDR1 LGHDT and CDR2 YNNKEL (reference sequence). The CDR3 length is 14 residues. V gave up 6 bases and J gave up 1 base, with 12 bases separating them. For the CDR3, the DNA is TGTGCCAGCAGGGGGGTTGGTGCCCAAGAGACCCAGTACTTC. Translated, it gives CASRGVGAQETQYF.

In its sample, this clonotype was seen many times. DNA for the CDR3: TGTGCCAGCAGCCAGGGGGATACGCAGTATTTT. It translates to CASSQGDTQYF. The J gene is TRBJ2-3, the V gene TRBV3-1; D is ambiguous. Germline-derived CDR1 and CDR2 are LGHDT and YNNKEL (reference sequence). The ends were cut back, 3 bases at V and 6 bases at J, with 4 bases in the middle. The CDR3 totals 11 residues.

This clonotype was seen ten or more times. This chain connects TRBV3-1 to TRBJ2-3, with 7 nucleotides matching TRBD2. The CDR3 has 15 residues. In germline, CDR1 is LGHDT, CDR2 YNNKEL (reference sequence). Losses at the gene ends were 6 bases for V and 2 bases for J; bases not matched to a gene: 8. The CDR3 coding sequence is TGTGCCAGCAGTCCGACTAGCACCAACACAGATACGCAGTATTTT. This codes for CASSPTSTNTDTQYF.

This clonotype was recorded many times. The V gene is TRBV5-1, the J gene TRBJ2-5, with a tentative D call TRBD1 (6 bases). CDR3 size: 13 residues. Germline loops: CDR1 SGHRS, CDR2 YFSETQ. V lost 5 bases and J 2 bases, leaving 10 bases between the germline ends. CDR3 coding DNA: TGCGCCAGCAGAAGGACAGATCAAGAGACCCAGTACTTC. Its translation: CASRRTDQETQYF.

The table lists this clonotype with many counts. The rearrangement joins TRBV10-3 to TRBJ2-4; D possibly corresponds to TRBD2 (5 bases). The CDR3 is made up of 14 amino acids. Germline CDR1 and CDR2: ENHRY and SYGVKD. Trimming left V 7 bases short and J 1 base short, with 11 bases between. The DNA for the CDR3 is TGTGCCATCAAGGGAGACTCGGCCAAAAACATTCAGTACTTC. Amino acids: CAIKGDSAKNIQYF.

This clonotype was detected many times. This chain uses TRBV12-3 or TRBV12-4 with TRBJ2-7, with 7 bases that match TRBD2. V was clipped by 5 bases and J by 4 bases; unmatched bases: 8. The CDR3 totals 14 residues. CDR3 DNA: TGTGCCAGCAGTCGACTCGGGACTAAATACGAGCAGTACTTC. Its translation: CASSRLGTKYEQYF.

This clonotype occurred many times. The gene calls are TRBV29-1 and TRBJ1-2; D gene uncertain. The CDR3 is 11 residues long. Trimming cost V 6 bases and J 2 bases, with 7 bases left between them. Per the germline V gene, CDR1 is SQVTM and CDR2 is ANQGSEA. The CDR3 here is CSVGSNYGYTF. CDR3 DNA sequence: TGCAGCGTAGGTTCAAACTATGGCTACACCTTC.

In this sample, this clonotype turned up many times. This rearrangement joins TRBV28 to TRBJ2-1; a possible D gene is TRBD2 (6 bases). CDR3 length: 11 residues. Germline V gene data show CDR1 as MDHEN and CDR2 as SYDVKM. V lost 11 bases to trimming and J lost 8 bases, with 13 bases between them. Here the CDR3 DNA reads TGTGCCGCTACCTGGGGGGATGAGCAGTTCTTC. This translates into CAATWGDEQFF.

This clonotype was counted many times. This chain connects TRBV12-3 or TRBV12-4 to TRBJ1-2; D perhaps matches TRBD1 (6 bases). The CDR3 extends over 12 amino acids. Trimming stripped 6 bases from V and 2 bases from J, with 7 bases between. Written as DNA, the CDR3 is TGTGCCAGCAGAGACAGGAACTATGGCTACACCTTC. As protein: CASRDRNYGYTF.

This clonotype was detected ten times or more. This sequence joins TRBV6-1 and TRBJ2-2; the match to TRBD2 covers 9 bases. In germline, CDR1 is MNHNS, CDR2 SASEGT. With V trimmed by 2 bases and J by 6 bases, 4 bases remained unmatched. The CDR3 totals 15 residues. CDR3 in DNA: TGTGCCAGCAGTGAAATGGTAGCGGGAGCCGGGGAGCTGTTTTTT. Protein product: CASSEMVAGAGELFF.

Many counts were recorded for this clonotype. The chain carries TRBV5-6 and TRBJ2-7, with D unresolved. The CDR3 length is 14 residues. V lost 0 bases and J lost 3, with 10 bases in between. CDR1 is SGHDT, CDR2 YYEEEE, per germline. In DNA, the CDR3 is TGTGCCAGCAGCTTGGGGAAGGGTAGCTACGAGCAGTACTTC. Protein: CASSLGKGSYEQYF.

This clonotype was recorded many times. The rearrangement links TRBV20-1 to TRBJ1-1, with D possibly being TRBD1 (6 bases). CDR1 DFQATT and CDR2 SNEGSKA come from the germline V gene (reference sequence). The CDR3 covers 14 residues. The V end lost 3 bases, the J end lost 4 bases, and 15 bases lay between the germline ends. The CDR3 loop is CSASGPGGGTEAFF. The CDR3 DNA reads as TGCAGTGCTAGCGGCCCCGGGGGCGGCACTGAAGCTTTCTTT.

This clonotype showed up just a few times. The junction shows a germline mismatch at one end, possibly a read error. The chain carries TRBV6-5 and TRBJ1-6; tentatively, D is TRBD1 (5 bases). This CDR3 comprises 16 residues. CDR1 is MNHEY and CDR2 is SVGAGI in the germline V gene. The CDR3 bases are TGTGCCAGCAGTTACAGGGCGGGGCAGGGAATAAAGGCCCTCAACTTT. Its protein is CASSYRAGQGIKALNF.